These T cell receptor beta chains were read from a single sample in a study of blood T cells in healthy people across ages. TCRdb called the 5' RACE reads again in MiXCR, with one record for every CDR3 protein. The data hold 1 million to 1.2 million distinct CDR3 sequences, with about two fifths observed a single time. Material: blood. The source of these receptors is a man aged 18 to 35 in good health. Both conserved end residues are part of each CDR3. A D gene is named only where the DNA matches it firmly. Rows may omit the clone size; those that give it use once, few, many or a size class.

CDR3 length: 15
D gene: .
J gene: TRBJ2-7
clone size: .
V gene: TRBV21-1
CDR3 DNA: TGTGCCAGCAGCACATCTAGCGGGGGGGCTAATGAGCAGTACTTC
CDR3 protein: CASSTSSGGANEQYF

CDR3 length: 14
D gene: .
J gene: TRBJ1-1
clone size: .
V gene: TRBV6-5
CDR3 DNA: TGTGCCAGCAACCGTGGAAACATGAACACTGAAGCTTTCTTT
CDR3 protein: CASNRGNMNTEAFF

CDR3 length: 18
D gene: TRBD2
J gene: TRBJ2-3
clone size: .
V gene: TRBV12-3/TRBV12-4
CDR3 DNA: TGTGCCAGCAGTTCACCCTACCAGTACCAGCGGGGGGTGCCGACGCAGTATTTT
CDR3 protein: CASSSPYQYQRGVPTQYF

CDR3 length: 14
D gene: .
J gene: TRBJ1-2
clone size: few
V gene: TRBV2
CDR3 DNA: TGTGCCAGCAGGAGGGAGGTGTCTAACTATGGCTACACCTTC
CDR3 protein: CASRREVSNYGYTF

CDR3 length: 12
D gene: .
J gene: TRBJ1-5
clone size: few
V gene: TRBV7-9
CDR3 DNA: TGTGCCAGCAGATACCAAAATCAGCCCCAGCATTTT
CDR3 protein: CASRYQNQPQHF

CDR3 length: 14
D gene: .
J gene: TRBJ2-1
clone size: many
V gene: TRBV20-1
CDR3 DNA: TGCAGTGCCAACCGCGGACAGGGGACTAGTGAGCAGTTCTTC
CDR3 protein: CSANRGQGTSEQFF

CDR3 length: 16
D gene: .
J gene: TRBJ2-5
clone size: .
V gene: TRBV10-3
CDR3 DNA: TGTGCCATCAGTGAGGGGACGTGGGGTAGCCAAGAGACCCAGTACTTC
CDR3 protein: CAISEGTWGSQETQYF

CDR3 length: 12
D gene: .
J gene: TRBJ2-3
clone size: .
V gene: TRBV20-1
CDR3 DNA: TGCAGTGCGGAGGGGCCGGGAGATACGCAGTATTTT
CDR3 protein: CSAEGPGDTQYF

CDR3 length: 16
D gene: .
J gene: TRBJ1-1
clone size: .
V gene: TRBV7-2
CDR3 DNA: TGTGCCAGCAGCTCCGGACCTCGACAGGCGAACACTGAAGCTTTCTTT
CDR3 protein: CASSSGPRQANTEAFF

CDR3 length: 17
D gene: .
J gene: TRBJ1-2
clone size: .
V gene: TRBV5-1
CDR3 DNA: TGCGCCAGCAGCTTGGATGATGCAGGCTCAACTAACTATGGCTACACCTTC
CDR3 protein: CASSLDDAGSTNYGYTF

CDR3 length: 12
D gene: .
J gene: TRBJ1-1
clone size: .
V gene: TRBV15
CDR3 DNA: TGTGCCACCAGCGACGTAAGGGGTGAAGCTTTCTTT
CDR3 protein: CATSDVRGEAFF

CDR3 length: 15
D gene: .
J gene: TRBJ2-1
clone size: .
V gene: TRBV20-1
CDR3 DNA: TGCAGTGCTAGAGCGCCAGGGTGGTACTACAATGAGCAGTTCTTC
CDR3 protein: CSARAPGWYYNEQFF

CDR3 length: 16
D gene: TRBD2
J gene: TRBJ2-3
clone size: few
V gene: TRBV20-1
CDR3 DNA: TGCAGTGCCACCCCGGGACTAGCGTCTAGCACAGATACGCAGTATTTT
CDR3 protein: CSATPGLASSTDTQYF

CDR3 length: 17
D gene: TRBD1
J gene: TRBJ2-3
clone size: few
V gene: TRBV12-3/TRBV12-4
CDR3 DNA: TGTGCCAGCAGTTTCGGACAGGGAACCTCAAGCACAGATACGCAGTATTTT
CDR3 protein: CASSFGQGTSSTDTQYF

CDR3 length: 18
D gene: .
J gene: TRBJ2-3
clone size: once
V gene: TRBV6-2/TRBV6-3
CDR3 DNA: TGTGCCAGCAGTTTACGGGGGACCCCGGGTGATACCACAGATACGCAGTATTTT
CDR3 protein: CASSLRGTPGDTTDTQYF

CDR3 length: 15
D gene: TRBD2
J gene: TRBJ2-1
clone size: many
V gene: TRBV20-1
CDR3 DNA: TGCAGTGCTAGAGACCGGGGGGGCTCCTACAATGAGCAGTTCTTC
CDR3 protein: CSARDRGGSYNEQFF

CDR3 length: 13
D gene: .
J gene: TRBJ2-4
clone size: .
V gene: TRBV7-2
CDR3 DNA: TGTGCCAGCAGCCAAGCAGGGCTGAACATTCAGTACTTC
CDR3 protein: CASSQAGLNIQYF

CDR3 length: 15
D gene: .
J gene: TRBJ2-1
clone size: .
V gene: TRBV4-2
CDR3 DNA: TGTGCCGGCAGCCCGCAGCAAACGATTCAAAATGAGCAGTTCTTC
CDR3 protein: CAGSPQQTIQNEQFF

CDR3 length: 9
D gene: .
J gene: TRBJ2-4
clone size: .
V gene: TRBV9
CDR3 DNA: TGTGCCAGCCTTTACATTCAGTACTTC
CDR3 protein: CASLYIQYF

CDR3 length: 14
D gene: TRBD1
J gene: TRBJ2-3
clone size: many
V gene: TRBV6-5
CDR3 DNA: TGTGCCAGCAGATGGGACAGTGTCACAGATACGCAGTATTTT
CDR3 protein: CASRWDSVTDTQYF

CDR3 length: 15
D gene: .
J gene: TRBJ1-2
clone size: .
V gene: TRBV6-5
CDR3 DNA: TGTGCCAGCAGTTCAGAGCCCCGTCGCGACTATGGCTACACCTTC
CDR3 protein: CASSSEPRRDYGYTF

CDR3 length: 12
D gene: .
J gene: TRBJ1-2
clone size: many
V gene: TRBV7-2
CDR3 DNA: TGTGCCAGCAGCTTACCCCAAGACAGACACACCTTC
CDR3 protein: CASSLPQDRHTF

CDR3 length: 17
D gene: .
J gene: TRBJ1-4
clone size: .
V gene: TRBV4-1
CDR3 DNA: TGCGCCAGCAGCCAAGAGGGGTGGAGGGTATTAGGTGAAAAACTGTTTTTT
CDR3 protein: CASSQEGWRVLGEKLFF

CDR3 length: 13
D gene: .
J gene: TRBJ1-5
clone size: .
V gene: TRBV20-1
CDR3 DNA: TGCAGTGCTAAGCCGGGTGGCAATCAGCCCCAGCATTTT
CDR3 protein: CSAKPGGNQPQHF

CDR3 length: 16
D gene: .
J gene: TRBJ2-3
clone size: .
V gene: TRBV2
CDR3 DNA: TGTGCCAGCAGTAGGAGGGGCAGGGAGACCACAGATACGCAGTATTTT
CDR3 protein: CASSRRGRETTDTQYF

CDR3 length: 15
D gene: .
J gene: TRBJ1-5
clone size: few
V gene: TRBV2
CDR3 DNA: TGTGCCAGCAGTGAATACAGTCCCTTTAATCAGCCCCAGCATTTT
CDR3 protein: CASSEYSPFNQPQHF

CDR3 length: 14
D gene: TRBD1
J gene: TRBJ1-4
clone size: .
V gene: TRBV6-1
CDR3 DNA: TGTGCCAGCAAATCGACAGGGAAGGGTGAAAAACTGTTTTTT
CDR3 protein: CASKSTGKGEKLFF

CDR3 length: 13
D gene: .
J gene: TRBJ1-2
clone size: few
V gene: TRBV3-1
CDR3 DNA: TGTGCCAGCAGCGACCCCTCAGAAACCGGCTACACCTTC
CDR3 protein: CASSDPSETGYTF

CDR3 length: 14
D gene: TRBD1
J gene: TRBJ1-2
clone size: .
V gene: TRBV7-9
CDR3 DNA: TGTGCCAGCCGCCGTACAGGGGGAGGCTATGGCTACACCTTC
CDR3 protein: CASRRTGGGYGYTF

CDR3 length: 16
D gene: .
J gene: TRBJ1-1
clone size: .
V gene: TRBV15
CDR3 DNA: TGTGCCACCAGCAGAGACCCAGATCTCAGGGCCACTGAAGCTTTCTTT
CDR3 protein: CATSRDPDLRATEAFF

CDR3 length: 13
D gene: TRBD1
J gene: TRBJ2-7
clone size: .
V gene: TRBV29-1
CDR3 DNA: TGCAGCGTTGAAATAGACAGGGGGCACGAGCAGTACTTC
CDR3 protein: CSVEIDRGHEQYF

CDR3 length: 13
D gene: .
J gene: TRBJ2-3
clone size: many
V gene: TRBV20-1
CDR3 DNA: TGCAGTGCTCGGACATTCAGCACAGATACGCAGTATTTT
CDR3 protein: CSARTFSTDTQYF

CDR3 length: 17
D gene: .
J gene: TRBJ1-1
clone size: few
V gene: TRBV7-2
CDR3 DNA: TGTGCCAGCAGCTCCATTAACCCCCACGGAAAGAACACTGAAGCTTTCTTT
CDR3 protein: CASSSINPHGKNTEAFF

CDR3 length: 15
D gene: .
J gene: TRBJ1-2
clone size: .
V gene: TRBV14
CDR3 DNA: TGTGCCAGCAGCCTATCGATAGGGTCCACCTATGGCTACACCTTC
CDR3 protein: CASSLSIGSTYGYTF

CDR3 length: 14
D gene: .
J gene: TRBJ2-1
clone size: .
V gene: TRBV5-1
CDR3 DNA: TGCGCCAGCAGTCCTGACAGGCTCGGCAATGAGCAGTTCTTC
CDR3 protein: CASSPDRLGNEQFF

CDR3 length: 14
D gene: TRBD1
J gene: TRBJ2-2
clone size: few
V gene: TRBV29-1
CDR3 DNA: TGCAGCGTTGTGGGACAGGGGAACACCGGGGAGCTGTTTTTT
CDR3 protein: CSVVGQGNTGELFF

CDR3 length: 12
D gene: .
J gene: TRBJ1-2
clone size: few
V gene: TRBV6-6
CDR3 DNA: TGTGCCAGCAATCTGGCCGGGTATGGCTACACCTTC
CDR3 protein: CASNLAGYGYTF

CDR3 length: 14
D gene: .
J gene: TRBJ2-7
clone size: .
V gene: TRBV10-3
CDR3 DNA: TGTGCCATCAGTGTCTCGGTTCGAATATCCGAGCAGTACTTC
CDR3 protein: CAISVSVRISEQYF

CDR3 length: 15
D gene: TRBD2
J gene: TRBJ2-7
clone size: many
V gene: TRBV11-1
CDR3 DNA: TGTGCCAGCAGCTCCGCACTAGCGGGGTCCTACGAGCAGTACTTC
CDR3 protein: CASSSALAGSYEQYF

CDR3 length: 15
D gene: TRBD1
J gene: TRBJ1-1
clone size: .
V gene: TRBV4-3
CDR3 DNA: TGCGCCAGCAGCCAAAGGACAGGGGGCTGGACTGAAGCTTTCTTT
CDR3 protein: CASSQRTGGWTEAFF

CDR3 length: 14
D gene: .
J gene: TRBJ2-7
clone size: .
V gene: TRBV6-5
CDR3 DNA: TGTGCCAGCAGACGAACGACGGTCTCCTACGAGCAGTACTTC
CDR3 protein: CASRRTTVSYEQYF

CDR3 length: 14
D gene: TRBD1
J gene: TRBJ2-7
clone size: .
V gene: TRBV18
CDR3 DNA: TGTGCCAGCTCATCAACAGGGGTCGATTACGAGCAGTACTTC
CDR3 protein: CASSSTGVDYEQYF

CDR3 length: 15
D gene: TRBD2
J gene: TRBJ2-1
clone size: few
V gene: TRBV20-1
CDR3 DNA: TGCAGTGCTAGAACTGAGCGGGGGGGTTACAATGAGCAGTTCTTC
CDR3 protein: CSARTERGGYNEQFF

CDR3 length: 15
D gene: TRBD1
J gene: TRBJ1-1
clone size: few
V gene: TRBV4-2
CDR3 DNA: TGTGCCAGCAGCCAAGAAAGGGACAGGAGGATCGAAGCTTTCTTT
CDR3 protein: CASSQERDRRIEAFF

CDR3 length: 15
D gene: .
J gene: TRBJ2-3
clone size: .
V gene: TRBV12-3/TRBV12-4
CDR3 DNA: TGTGCCAGCAGCCGTGACAGCTTAAGCACAGATATGCAATATTTT
CDR3 protein: CASSRDSLSTDMQYF

CDR3 length: 17
D gene: .
J gene: TRBJ2-1
clone size: .
V gene: TRBV5-1
CDR3 DNA: TGCGCCAGCAGCTTGGCCGGAGGCAGGGGAGAAAGAAATGAGCAGTTCTTC
CDR3 protein: CASSLAGGRGERNEQFF

CDR3 length: 13
D gene: TRBD1
J gene: TRBJ2-4
clone size: .
V gene: TRBV7-2
CDR3 DNA: TGTGCCGGCAGCGGAGACAGGGTCAACATTCAGTACTTC
CDR3 protein: CAGSGDRVNIQYF

CDR3 length: 16
D gene: .
J gene: TRBJ1-6
clone size: .
V gene: TRBV6-1
CDR3 DNA: TGTGCCAGCAGTGAACTAAACAGGGAATTGAATTCACCCCTCCACTTT
CDR3 protein: CASSELNRELNSPLHF

CDR3 length: 13
D gene: .
J gene: TRBJ1-1
clone size: .
V gene: TRBV20-1
CDR3 DNA: TGCAGTGCTCGGACCTTTATGGGGACTGAAGCTTTCTTT
CDR3 protein: CSARTFMGTEAFF

CDR3 length: 17
D gene: TRBD1
J gene: TRBJ1-1
clone size: once
V gene: TRBV5-6
CDR3 DNA: TGTGCCAGCAGCTTCGGGACAGGCTACTCAATGAACACTGAAGCTTTCTTT
CDR3 protein: CASSFGTGYSMNTEAFF

CDR3 length: 17
D gene: TRBD1
J gene: TRBJ1-1
clone size: .
V gene: TRBV20-1
CDR3 DNA: TGCAGTGCTAGAGATACGGCACAGGGGGCTTTGAACACTGAAGCTTTCTTT
CDR3 protein: CSARDTAQGALNTEAFF

CDR3 length: 14
D gene: .
J gene: TRBJ1-2
clone size: .
V gene: TRBV5-6
CDR3 DNA: TGTGCCAGCAGCTTGGACTTAGCTAACTATGGCTACACCTTC
CDR3 protein: CASSLDLANYGYTF

CDR3 length: 13
D gene: .
J gene: TRBJ2-3
clone size: few
V gene: TRBV6-5
CDR3 DNA: TGTGCCAGCAGAACCACGTGGGCAGATACGCAGTATTTT
CDR3 protein: CASRTTWADTQYF

CDR3 length: 17
D gene: TRBD1
J gene: TRBJ2-6
clone size: .
V gene: TRBV28
CDR3 DNA: TGTGCCAGCAGAGATTCAGGGGGCTGCACTGGGGCCAACGTCCTGACTTTC
CDR3 protein: CASRDSGGCTGANVLTF

CDR3 length: 14
D gene: .
J gene: TRBJ1-2
clone size: .
V gene: TRBV20-1
CDR3 DNA: TGCAGTGCTAGAGATTCGGACGCAAGGCAACGCTACACCTTC
CDR3 protein: CSARDSDARQRYTF